Listed below are T cell receptor beta chains from one sample, sequenced in a study of cytomegalovirus exposure and HLA in healthy donors. Sequencing used immunoSEQ multiplex PCR; TCRdb keeps in-frame clones, though not all of them. The sample consists of approximately 230,000 clones, roughly 90% of them appearing once. The sequencing sample was made of PBMCs. The receptors were sampled from a man between 18 and 35 years old in good health and CMV-seropositive. Both conserved end residues are part of each CDR3. Each record gives: V gene, clone size, CDR3 length, J gene, D gene, CDR3 DNA, CDR3 protein. A D gene is named only where the DNA matches it firmly. For some rows the clone size is stated as once, few or many, or as a class when expanded; others skip it.

v_call: TRBV27
clone_size: -
cdr3_length: 14
j_call: TRBJ1-5
d_call: -
cdr3_nt: TGTGCCAGCAGTGCCCAGGATAGCAATCAGCCCCAGCATTTT
cdr3_aa: CASSAQDSNQPQHF

v_call: TRBV6-5
clone_size: -
cdr3_length: 14
j_call: TRBJ2-3
d_call: TRBD1
cdr3_nt: TGTGCCAGCAGTGCCGGGACAGTCACAGATACGCAGTATTTT
cdr3_aa: CASSAGTVTDTQYF

v_call: TRBV5-4
clone_size: -
cdr3_length: 13
j_call: TRBJ2-7
d_call: -
cdr3_nt: TGTGCCAGCAGACTGGGAGGAACCTACGAGCAGTACTTC
cdr3_aa: CASRLGGTYEQYF

v_call: TRBV2
clone_size: once
cdr3_length: 14
j_call: TRBJ1-1
d_call: -
cdr3_nt: TGTGCCAGCAGACAGACAGGCGTGAACACTGAAGCTTTCTTT
cdr3_aa: CASRQTGVNTEAFF

v_call: TRBV2
clone_size: -
cdr3_length: 9
j_call: TRBJ1-1
d_call: -
cdr3_nt: TGTGCCAGCAGAGGGGGGGCTTTCTTT
cdr3_aa: CASRGGAFF

v_call: TRBV19
clone_size: -
cdr3_length: 12
j_call: TRBJ2-3
d_call: -
cdr3_nt: TGTGCCAGCAGCTCGGAGGGGGGTACGCAGTATTTT
cdr3_aa: CASSSEGGTQYF

v_call: TRBV7-9
clone_size: few
cdr3_length: 11
j_call: TRBJ1-2
d_call: -
cdr3_nt: TGTGCCAGCAGCTCCGGAATGCGCTACACCTTC
cdr3_aa: CASSSGMRYTF

v_call: TRBV7-8
clone_size: -
cdr3_length: 15
j_call: TRBJ1-2
d_call: -
cdr3_nt: TGTGCCAGCAGCTTAGGCCGGGGTGGTAACTATGGCTACACCTTC
cdr3_aa: CASSLGRGGNYGYTF

v_call: TRBV5-1
clone_size: -
cdr3_length: 15
j_call: TRBJ2-1
d_call: -
cdr3_nt: TGCGCCAGCAGCCGTGAACGGCCGGGCTACGGTGAGCAGTTCTTC
cdr3_aa: CASSRERPGYGEQFF

v_call: TRBV5-1
clone_size: -
cdr3_length: 18
j_call: TRBJ2-1
d_call: -
cdr3_nt: TGCGCCAGCAGCTTCATCCCAGCCGGGACCGCATCCTACAATGAGCAGTTCTTC
cdr3_aa: CASSFIPAGTASYNEQFF

v_call: TRBV10-1
clone_size: -
cdr3_length: 13
j_call: TRBJ1-5
d_call: -
cdr3_nt: TGCGCCAGCAGAAGGGATCGCAATCAGCCCCAGCATTTT
cdr3_aa: CASRRDRNQPQHF

v_call: TRBV5-1
clone_size: -
cdr3_length: 16
j_call: TRBJ1-1
d_call: -
cdr3_nt: TGCGCCAGCAGTTCATTTAGGCTTGGGGGGGACACTGAAGCTTTCTTT
cdr3_aa: CASSSFRLGGDTEAFF

v_call: TRBV2
clone_size: -
cdr3_length: 14
j_call: TRBJ1-5
d_call: -
cdr3_nt: TGTGCCAGCAGTGGGTCGGAACGCAATCAGCCCCAGCATTTT
cdr3_aa: CASSGSERNQPQHF

v_call: TRBV6-4
clone_size: -
cdr3_length: 12
j_call: TRBJ2-7
d_call: -
cdr3_nt: TGTTTCACTAACCCAGCGCCCTACGAGCAGTACTTC
cdr3_aa: CFTNPAPYEQYF

v_call: TRBV15
clone_size: -
cdr3_length: 13
j_call: TRBJ1-2
d_call: -
cdr3_nt: TGTGCCACCAGCAGAGACACCCTCGGAGGCTACACCTTC
cdr3_aa: CATSRDTLGGYTF

v_call: TRBV27
clone_size: -
cdr3_length: 14
j_call: TRBJ1-2
d_call: TRBD1
cdr3_nt: TGTGCCAGCAGTTTATTCTCGGGACAGGGTGGCTACACCTTC
cdr3_aa: CASSLFSGQGGYTF

v_call: TRBV6-6
clone_size: once
cdr3_length: 13
j_call: TRBJ2-7
d_call: -
cdr3_nt: TGTGCCAGCAGGGGGACTCAGTTATCCGAGCAGTACTTC
cdr3_aa: CASRGTQLSEQYF

v_call: TRBV29-1
clone_size: -
cdr3_length: 18
j_call: TRBJ2-7
d_call: TRBD2
cdr3_nt: TGCAGCGTCCTCAAGTTGACTAGCGGGAGACCCCCCTCCTACGAGCAGTACTTC
cdr3_aa: CSVLKLTSGRPPSYEQYF

v_call: TRBV15
clone_size: -
cdr3_length: 17
j_call: TRBJ2-2
d_call: TRBD1
cdr3_nt: TGTGCCACCAGCAGAGCACAGGGGGCTAAACGGACCGGGGAGCTGTTTTTT
cdr3_aa: CATSRAQGAKRTGELFF

v_call: TRBV19
clone_size: -
cdr3_length: 13
j_call: TRBJ1-1
d_call: -
cdr3_nt: TGTGCCAGTAGTATGACAGAATACACTGAAGCTTTCTTT
cdr3_aa: CASSMTEYTEAFF

v_call: TRBV10-3
clone_size: -
cdr3_length: 16
j_call: TRBJ2-3
d_call: TRBD1
cdr3_nt: TGTGCCATCAGTGAGTCCAGGACAGGGCGCACAGATACGCAGTATTTT
cdr3_aa: CAISESRTGRTDTQYF

v_call: TRBV6-6
clone_size: -
cdr3_length: 16
j_call: TRBJ2-7
d_call: TRBD2
cdr3_nt: TGTGCCAGCAGTTACTACCCTAGCGGAAGCTCCTACGAGCAGTACTTC
cdr3_aa: CASSYYPSGSSYEQYF

v_call: TRBV4-2
clone_size: -
cdr3_length: 14
j_call: TRBJ2-7
d_call: -
cdr3_nt: TGTGCCAGCAGCCAAGAAAGGACCAACGTAGAGCAGTACTTC
cdr3_aa: CASSQERTNVEQYF

v_call: TRBV4-2
clone_size: -
cdr3_length: 19
j_call: TRBJ2-2
d_call: TRBD1
cdr3_nt: TGTGCCAGCAGCCAAGTACCGGGACAGGGAAAAATGGACACCGGGGAGCTGTTTTTT
cdr3_aa: CASSQVPGQGKMDTGELFF

v_call: TRBV5-1
clone_size: -
cdr3_length: 14
j_call: TRBJ2-5
d_call: -
cdr3_nt: TGCGCCAGCAGCTTGGCAGGGCCCCAAGAGACCCAGTACTTC
cdr3_aa: CASSLAGPQETQYF

v_call: TRBV5-1
clone_size: -
cdr3_length: 13
j_call: TRBJ2-7
d_call: -
cdr3_nt: TGCGCCAGCAGACAGACCGGCTCCTACGAGCAGTACTTC
cdr3_aa: CASRQTGSYEQYF

v_call: TRBV7-6
clone_size: -
cdr3_length: 16
j_call: TRBJ2-2
d_call: TRBD1
cdr3_nt: TGTGCCAGCAGCTCCTACGACAGGGGGGGCACCGGGGAGCTGTTTTTT
cdr3_aa: CASSSYDRGGTGELFF

v_call: TRBV6-6
clone_size: -
cdr3_length: 15
j_call: TRBJ1-1
d_call: -
cdr3_nt: TGTGCCAGCAGCTCCACGTTGCAGGGAGACACTGAAGCTTTCTTT
cdr3_aa: CASSSTLQGDTEAFF

v_call: TRBV27
clone_size: -
cdr3_length: 14
j_call: TRBJ2-1
d_call: TRBD1
cdr3_nt: TGTGCCAGCAGTTCGGACAGGGCTTACAATGAGCAGTTCTTC
cdr3_aa: CASSSDRAYNEQFF

v_call: TRBV28
clone_size: -
cdr3_length: 15
j_call: TRBJ1-5
d_call: TRBD1
cdr3_nt: TGTGCCAGCAGTGTGGACAGGGGGCTCAATCAGCCCCAGCATTTT
cdr3_aa: CASSVDRGLNQPQHF

v_call: TRBV27
clone_size: -
cdr3_length: 14
j_call: TRBJ2-7
d_call: -
cdr3_nt: TGTGCCAGCAGTTTATGGCCAGGTTCCTACGAGCAGTACTTC
cdr3_aa: CASSLWPGSYEQYF

v_call: TRBV10-3
clone_size: -
cdr3_length: 14
j_call: TRBJ2-7
d_call: TRBD2
cdr3_nt: TGTGCCATCAGTAGACTAGCGGGGTCCTACGAGCAGTACTTC
cdr3_aa: CAISRLAGSYEQYF

v_call: TRBV7-9
clone_size: once
cdr3_length: 15
j_call: TRBJ2-5
d_call: TRBD1
cdr3_nt: TGTGCCAGCAGCTTAGATGGACAGGGGATGGAGACCCAGTACTTC
cdr3_aa: CASSLDGQGMETQYF

v_call: TRBV19
clone_size: -
cdr3_length: 13
j_call: TRBJ1-5
d_call: -
cdr3_nt: TGTGCCAGTAGCCCCCTTGGAGGGCAGCCCCAGCATTTT
cdr3_aa: CASSPLGGQPQHF

v_call: TRBV9
clone_size: -
cdr3_length: 15
j_call: TRBJ2-1
d_call: -
cdr3_nt: TGTGCCAGCAGCGTCGTGGGGGATCCCTACAATGAGCAGTTCTTC
cdr3_aa: CASSVVGDPYNEQFF